One sample yielded the 12 T cell receptor beta chains listed below, sequenced in a study of blood T cell repertoires in COVID-19. Produced via immunoSEQ multiplex PCR; TCRdb's table is partial and in-frame only. The sample records around 200,000 clones, 87% being singletons. The material sequenced was peripheral blood. These receptor sequences come from a young woman who had recovered from COVID-19.

The chain carries TRBV3-1 (or the pseudogene TRBV3-2) and TRBJ1-6; 9 bases map to TRBD1. The germline CDR1 and CDR2 sequences are LGHDT and YNNKEL (reference sequence). The CDR3 is made up of 15 amino acids. V shed 4 bases and J 5 bases; nucleotides not matched to a gene: 3. CDR3 in amino acids: CASSLGTGNNSPLHF. CDR3 DNA: TGTGCCAGCAGCCTCGGGACAGGGAATAATTCACCCCTCCACTTT.

The rearrangement links TRBV9 to TRBJ2-7, with D possibly TRBD2 on 6 matching bases. The CDR3 loop spans 13 amino acids. The germline V gene encodes CDR1 SGDLS and CDR2 YYNGEE. Trimming pared 0 bases from V and 6 bases from J, leaving 10 bases between. The CDR3 DNA reads as TGTGCCAGCAGCGTAGGTCTAGCGAGCGAGCAGTACGTC. Amino acid sequence: CASSVGLASEQYV.

V and J are TRBV2 and TRBJ1-5, with D maybe TRBD1 (6 bases). This CDR3 region has 14 residues. V was pared by 4 bases and J by 6 bases, with 13 bases between. Germline CDR1 and CDR2: SNHLY and FYNNEI. The DNA for the CDR3 is TGTGCCAGCAGTGGCCAACAGGGAGCTCAGCCCCAGCATTTT. Translated: CASSGQQGAQPQHF.

The CDR3 sequence is CSFTPYNEQFF. The DNA of the CDR3 is TGCAGTTTTACACCCTACAATGAGCAGTTCTTC. The chain combines TRBV20-1 with TRBJ2-1; no clear D. Germline-derived CDR1 and CDR2 are DFQATT and SNEGSKA (reference sequence). The V end was cut by 8 bases, the J end by 2 bases, with 7 bases between. This CDR3 spans 11 amino acids.

The chain has TRBV18 and TRBJ1-6, with 9 bases matching TRBD1. CDR3 size: 14 residues. Germline V CDR1 and CDR2: KGHSH, LQKENI. After removal of 2 bases from V and 7 bases from J, the junction contained 0 bases not matched to a gene. The CDR3 region is CASSPGTGNSPLHF. As DNA, the CDR3 is TGTGCCAGCTCACCAGGGACAGGGAATTCACCCCTCCACTTT.

This chain links TRBV7-9 with TRBJ1-2, with D tentatively TRBD1 (6 bases). The germline V gene has CDR1 SEHNR and CDR2 FQNEAQ (reference sequence). The CDR3 sequence is 14 residues long. Trimming removed 3 bases at V and 5 bases at J, with 13 bases between. CDR3 protein: CASSFPGTRYGYTF. Written as DNA, the CDR3 is TGTGCCAGCAGCTTCCCGGGGACACGATATGGCTACACCTTC.

V usage is TRBV9 and J usage is TRBJ2-1; 15 nucleotides line up with TRBD2. CDR1 SGDLS and CDR2 YYNGEE come from the germline V gene. This CDR3 has 16 residues. V lost 3 bases, J lost 5 bases, and 3 bases stayed unmatched. The CDR3 coding sequence is TGTGCCAGCAGCGCGTGGACTAGCGGGAGGGACAATGAGCAGTTCTTC. Protein sequence: CASSAWTSGRDNEQFF.

The V call is TRBV11-1, the J call TRBJ2-1; TRBD2 matches 12 bases. Germline trimming cut 4 bases from V and 1 base from J; bases unmatched to any gene: 2. The germline gives CDR1 SGHAT, CDR2 FQDESV (reference sequence). The CDR3 is 16 residues long. The CDR3 nucleotides are TGTGCCAGCAGCTCCCTAGCGGGGGGGTCCTACAATGAGCAGTTCTTC. It translates to CASSSLAGGSYNEQFF.

The V call is TRBV9, the J call TRBJ1-5; D gene uncertain. The CDR3 contains 14 residues. Germline V gene lookup returns CDR1 SGDLS and CDR2 YYNGEE. V lost 3 bases and J 4 bases, leaving 11 bases between the germline ends. The CDR3 sequence: CASSETVVNQPQHF. In nucleotides, the CDR3 is TGTGCCAGCAGCGAAACAGTGGTTAATCAGCCCCAGCATTTT.

The chain carries TRBV19 and TRBJ1-1; D gene unclear. The CDR3 is made up of 15 amino acids. Trimming took 6 bases from V and 0 from J, leaving 14 bases between them. Germline V gene sequence: CDR1 LNHDA, CDR2 SQIVND (reference sequence). The CDR3 region has the DNA TGTGCCAGTAGGACAACAGTAAGCTTGAACACTGAAGCTTTCTTT. Translation: CASRTTVSLNTEAFF. Full variable domain (outside the CDR3, taken from reference TRBV19 and TRBJ1-1): DGGITQSPKYLFRKEGQNVTLSCEQNLNHDAMYWYRQDPGQGLRLIYYSQIVNDFQKGDIAEGYSVSREKKESFPLTVTSAQKNPTAFYLCASRTTVSLNTEAFFGQGTRLTVV.

V and J are TRBV6-5 and TRBJ2-1; 9 positions match TRBD1. The CDR3 length is 15 residues. With 2 bases clipped from V and 3 bases from J, the junction kept 2 bases outside the gene matches. CDR1 is MNHEY and CDR2 is SVGAGI in the germline V gene. CDR3 loop: CASSYGTGNYNEQFF. CDR3 coding DNA: TGTGCCAGCAGTTACGGGACAGGGAACTACAATGAGCAGTTCTTC.

V usage is TRBV27 and J usage is TRBJ1-1, with D tentatively TRBD1 (5 bases). Germline assignment: CDR1 MNHEY and CDR2 SMNVEV (reference sequence). Trimming took off 4 bases at V and 9 bases at J, with 18 bases between the two ends. This CDR3 region has 14 residues. The CDR3 here is CASSSIDSYAKAFF. For the CDR3, the DNA is TGTGCCAGCAGTTCTATCGACAGTTACGCGAAAGCTTTCTTT.